This T cell receptor beta chain was sequenced for a study of blood T cell repertoires in COVID-19. The protocol was immunoSEQ multiplex PCR, while the TCRdb copy is restricted to in-frame clones and leaves out a portion. The data hold 200,000 to 250,000 clones, with 85% to 90% observed a single time. CDR3 length equals 14 residues. CDR1 and CDR2 from the germline V gene are LGHDT and YNNKEL (reference sequence). V lost 1 base to trimming and J lost 2 bases, with 8 bases between them. Sequencing was performed on PBMCs or T cells enriched from blood (not recorded which). The sequence was obtained from a woman aged 18 to 35 in a cohort exposed to, infected with or recovered from COVID-19 (not recorded which). The chain is built from TRBV3-1 (or the pseudogene TRBV3-2) and TRBJ2-5; D unresolved. CDR3 in DNA: TGTGCCAGCAGCCAAGGACGGGTGCAAGAGACCCAGTACTTC. This codes for CASSQGRVQETQYF.